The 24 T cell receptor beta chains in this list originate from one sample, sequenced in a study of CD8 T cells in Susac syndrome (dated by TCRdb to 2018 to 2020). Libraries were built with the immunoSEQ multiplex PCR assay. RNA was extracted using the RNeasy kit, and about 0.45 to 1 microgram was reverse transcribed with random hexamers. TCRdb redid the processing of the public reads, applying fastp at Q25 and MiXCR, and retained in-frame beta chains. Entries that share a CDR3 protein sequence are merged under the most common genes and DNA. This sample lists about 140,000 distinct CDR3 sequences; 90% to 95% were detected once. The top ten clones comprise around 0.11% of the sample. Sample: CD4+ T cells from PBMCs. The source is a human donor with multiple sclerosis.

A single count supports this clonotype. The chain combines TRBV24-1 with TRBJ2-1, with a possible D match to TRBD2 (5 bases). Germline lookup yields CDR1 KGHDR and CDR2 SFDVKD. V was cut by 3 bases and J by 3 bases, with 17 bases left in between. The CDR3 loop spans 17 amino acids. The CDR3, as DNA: TGTGCCACCAGTGATCCCGCACTAGGGAACGTCTACAATGAGCAGTTCTTC. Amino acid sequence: CATSDPALGNVYNEQFF.

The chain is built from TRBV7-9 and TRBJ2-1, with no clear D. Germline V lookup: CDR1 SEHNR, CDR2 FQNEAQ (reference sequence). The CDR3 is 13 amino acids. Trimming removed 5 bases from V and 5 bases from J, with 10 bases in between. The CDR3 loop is CASSPRVNNEQFF. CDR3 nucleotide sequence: TGTGCCAGCAGCCCCCGGGTGAACAATGAGCAGTTCTTC.

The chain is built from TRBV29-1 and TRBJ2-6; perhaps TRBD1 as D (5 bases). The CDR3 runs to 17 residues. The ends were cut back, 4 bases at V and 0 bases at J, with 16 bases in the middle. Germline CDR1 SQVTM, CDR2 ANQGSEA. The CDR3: CSVVGQGRGSGANVLTF. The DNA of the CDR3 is TGCAGCGTTGTAGGGCAGGGAAGGGGCTCTGGGGCCAACGTCCTGACTTTC. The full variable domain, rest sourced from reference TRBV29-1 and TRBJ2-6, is SAVISQKPSRDICQRGTSLTIQCQVDSQVTMMFWYRQQPGQSLTLIATANQGSEATYESGFVIDKFPISRPNLTFSTLTVSNMSPEDSSIYLCSVVGQGRGSGANVLTFGAGSRLTVL.

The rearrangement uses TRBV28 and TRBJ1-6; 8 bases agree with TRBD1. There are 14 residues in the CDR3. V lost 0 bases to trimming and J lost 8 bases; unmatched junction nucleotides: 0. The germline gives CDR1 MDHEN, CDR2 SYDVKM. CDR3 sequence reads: CASSLWTGDSPLHF. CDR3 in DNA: TGTGCCAGCAGTTTATGGACAGGGGATTCACCCCTCCACTTT.

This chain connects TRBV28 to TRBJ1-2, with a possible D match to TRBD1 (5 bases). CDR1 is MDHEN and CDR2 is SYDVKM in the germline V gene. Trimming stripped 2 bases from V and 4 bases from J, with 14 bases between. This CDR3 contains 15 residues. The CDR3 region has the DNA TGTGCCAGCAGTTTACTTCTCGACAGCCTCTATGGCTACACCTTC. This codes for CASSLLLDSLYGYTF.

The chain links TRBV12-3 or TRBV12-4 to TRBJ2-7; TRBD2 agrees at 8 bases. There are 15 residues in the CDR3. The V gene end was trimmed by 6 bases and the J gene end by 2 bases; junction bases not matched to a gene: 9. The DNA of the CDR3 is TGTGCCAGCAGCTCCGGGGGGGGACGAACCTACGAGCAGTACTTC. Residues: CASSSGGGRTYEQYF.

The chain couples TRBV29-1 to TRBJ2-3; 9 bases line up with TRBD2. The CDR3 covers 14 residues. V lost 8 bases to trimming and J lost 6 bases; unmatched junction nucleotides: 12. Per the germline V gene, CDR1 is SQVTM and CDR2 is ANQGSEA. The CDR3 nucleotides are TGCAGCCCACGGCTAGCGGGGACGTCGGATACGCAGTATTTT. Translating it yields CSPRLAGTSDTQYF.

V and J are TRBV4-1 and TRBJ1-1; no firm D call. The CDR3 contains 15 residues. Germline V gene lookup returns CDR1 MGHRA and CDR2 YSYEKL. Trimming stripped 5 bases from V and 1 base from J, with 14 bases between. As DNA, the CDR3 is TGCGCCAGCAGCGGGGAAGATATGGAGAACACTGAAGCTTTCTTT. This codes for CASSGEDMENTEAFF.

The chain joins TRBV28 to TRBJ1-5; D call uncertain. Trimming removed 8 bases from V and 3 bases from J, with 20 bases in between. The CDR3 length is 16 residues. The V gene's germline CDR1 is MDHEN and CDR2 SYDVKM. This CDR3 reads CASRDRNQHFNQPQHF. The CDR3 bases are TGTGCCAGCCGTGATAGGAACCAACATTTCAATCAGCCCCAGCATTTT.

CDR3 in amino acids: CAWSGFGAGNTEAFF. The CDR3 DNA is TGTGCCTGGAGTGGATTCGGGGCTGGCAACACTGAAGCTTTCTTT. This sequence joins TRBV30 and TRBJ1-1, with D tentatively TRBD1 (5 bases). V shed 1 base and J shed 2 bases, with 14 bases lying between them. CDR3 size: 15 residues. CDR1 GTSNPN and CDR2 SVGIG come from the germline V gene (reference sequence).

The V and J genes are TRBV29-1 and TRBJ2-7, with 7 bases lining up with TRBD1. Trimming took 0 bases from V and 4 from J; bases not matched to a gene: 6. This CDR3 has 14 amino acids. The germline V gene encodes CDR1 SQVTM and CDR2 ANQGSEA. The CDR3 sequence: CSVEDGRRGYEQYF. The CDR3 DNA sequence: TGCAGCGTTGAAGATGGCCGCAGGGGGTACGAGCAGTACTTC.

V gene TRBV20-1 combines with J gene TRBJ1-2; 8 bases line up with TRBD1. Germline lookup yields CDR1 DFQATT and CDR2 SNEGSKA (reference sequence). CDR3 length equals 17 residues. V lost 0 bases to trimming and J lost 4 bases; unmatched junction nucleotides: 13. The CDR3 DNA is TGCAGTGCTAGAGATAACTTCGGGACCGACAGGGGCTATGGCTACACCTTC. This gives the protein CSARDNFGTDRGYGYTF.

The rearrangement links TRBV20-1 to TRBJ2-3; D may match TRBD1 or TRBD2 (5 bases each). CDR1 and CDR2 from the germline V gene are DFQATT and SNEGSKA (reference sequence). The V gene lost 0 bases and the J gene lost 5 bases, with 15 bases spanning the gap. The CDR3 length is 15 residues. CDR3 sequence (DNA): TGCAGTGCTAGAGACGCCGGGACCCCACAAGATACGCAGTATTTT. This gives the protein CSARDAGTPQDTQYF.

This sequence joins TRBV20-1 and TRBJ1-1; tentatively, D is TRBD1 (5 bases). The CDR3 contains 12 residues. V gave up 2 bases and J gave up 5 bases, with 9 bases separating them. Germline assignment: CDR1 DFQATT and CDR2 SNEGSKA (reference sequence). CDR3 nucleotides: TGCAGTGCTAGAAGGGGAGTTACTGAAGCTTTCTTT. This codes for CSARRGVTEAFF.

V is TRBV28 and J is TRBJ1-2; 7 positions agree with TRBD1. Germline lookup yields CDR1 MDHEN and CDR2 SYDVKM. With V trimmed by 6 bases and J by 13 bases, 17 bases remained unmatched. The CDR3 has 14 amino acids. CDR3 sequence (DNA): TGTGCCAGCAGCTTGAGGGCAGACAGGGCGGGACCCACCTTC. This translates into CASSLRADRAGPTF.

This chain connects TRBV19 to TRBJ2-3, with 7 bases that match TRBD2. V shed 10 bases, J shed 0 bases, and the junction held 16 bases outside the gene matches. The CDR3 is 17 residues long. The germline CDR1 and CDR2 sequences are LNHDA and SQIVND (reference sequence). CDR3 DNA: TGTGCCACTACCTATGGGTCCAGCGGGGTTAGCACAGATACGCAGTATTTT. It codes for CATTYGSSGVSTDTQYF.

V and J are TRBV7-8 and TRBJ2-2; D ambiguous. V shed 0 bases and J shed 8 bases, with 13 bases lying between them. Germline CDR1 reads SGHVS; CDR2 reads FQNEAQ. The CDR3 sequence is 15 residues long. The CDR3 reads CASSLASLLSGELFF. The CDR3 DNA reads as TGTGCCAGCAGCTTAGCATCTCTTCTTTCGGGGGAGCTGTTTTTT.

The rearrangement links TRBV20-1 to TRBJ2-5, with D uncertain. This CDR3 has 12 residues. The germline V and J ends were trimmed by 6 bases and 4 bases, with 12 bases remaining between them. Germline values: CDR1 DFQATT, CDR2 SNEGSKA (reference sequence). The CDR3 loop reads CSAPIRGETQYF. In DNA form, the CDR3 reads TGCAGTGCACCCATAAGAGGAGAGACCCAGTACTTC.

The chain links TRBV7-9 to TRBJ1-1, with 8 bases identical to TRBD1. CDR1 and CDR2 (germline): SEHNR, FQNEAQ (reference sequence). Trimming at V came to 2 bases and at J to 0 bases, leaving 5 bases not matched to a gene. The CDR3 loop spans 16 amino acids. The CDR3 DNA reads TGTGCCAGCAGCTTAATGCAGGGGGCATTGAACACTGAAGCTTTCTTT. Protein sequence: CASSLMQGALNTEAFF.

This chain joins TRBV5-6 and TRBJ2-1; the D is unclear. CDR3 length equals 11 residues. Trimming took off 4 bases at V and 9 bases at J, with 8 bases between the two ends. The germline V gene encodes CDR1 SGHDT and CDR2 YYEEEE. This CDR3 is CASSLIIEQFF. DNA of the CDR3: TGTGCCAGCAGCCTGATCATTGAGCAGTTCTTC.

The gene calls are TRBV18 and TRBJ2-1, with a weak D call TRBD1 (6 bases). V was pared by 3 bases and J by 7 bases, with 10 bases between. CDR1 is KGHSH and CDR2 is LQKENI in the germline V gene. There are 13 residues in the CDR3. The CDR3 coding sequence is TGTGCCAGCTCACCGCCTCAGGGGAATGAGCAGTTCTTC. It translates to CASSPPQGNEQFF.

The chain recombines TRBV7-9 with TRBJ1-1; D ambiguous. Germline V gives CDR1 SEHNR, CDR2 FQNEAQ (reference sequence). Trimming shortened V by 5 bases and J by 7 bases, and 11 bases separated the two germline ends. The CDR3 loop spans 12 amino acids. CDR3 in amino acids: CASSQQQFEAFF. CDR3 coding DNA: TGTGCCAGCAGCCAACAACAGTTTGAAGCTTTCTTT.

The CDR3 sequence: CASSRGQGADGYTF. CDR3 in DNA: TGTGCCAGCAGCCGGGGACAGGGGGCGGATGGCTACACCTTC. The J gene is TRBJ1-2, the V gene TRBV3-1, with 12 nucleotides matching TRBD1. With 4 bases clipped from V and 6 bases from J, the junction kept 3 bases outside the gene matches. From germline, CDR1 is LGHDT and CDR2 YNNKEL (reference sequence). The CDR3 contains 14 residues.

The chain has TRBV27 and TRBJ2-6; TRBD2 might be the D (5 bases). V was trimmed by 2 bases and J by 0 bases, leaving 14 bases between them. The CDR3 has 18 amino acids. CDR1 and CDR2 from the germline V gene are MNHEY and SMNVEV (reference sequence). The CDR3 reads CASSLRVAQSSGANVLTF. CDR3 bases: TGTGCCAGCAGTTTAAGGGTAGCGCAGAGCTCTGGGGCCAACGTCCTGACTTTC.